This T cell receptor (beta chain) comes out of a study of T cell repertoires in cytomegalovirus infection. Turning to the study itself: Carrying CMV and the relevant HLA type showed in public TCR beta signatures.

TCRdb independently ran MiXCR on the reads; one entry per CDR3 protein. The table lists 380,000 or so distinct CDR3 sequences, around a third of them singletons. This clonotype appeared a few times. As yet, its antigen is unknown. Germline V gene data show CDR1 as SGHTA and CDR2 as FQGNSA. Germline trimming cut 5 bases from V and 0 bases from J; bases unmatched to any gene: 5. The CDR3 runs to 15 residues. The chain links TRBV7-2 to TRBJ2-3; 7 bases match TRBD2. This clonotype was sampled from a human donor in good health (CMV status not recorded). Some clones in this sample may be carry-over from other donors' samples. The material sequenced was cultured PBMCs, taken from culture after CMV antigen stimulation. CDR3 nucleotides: TGTGCCAGCAGCGGTGGACTAGTCAGCACAGATACGCAGTATTTT. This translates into CASSGGLVSTDTQYF.